This T cell receptor (beta chain) came from a study of regulatory T cells in long-lasting Graves disease. This sample's time point: newly diagnosed GD, antithyroid drugs for less than 3 months. Researchers made the TCR library from RNA that was extracted from PBMCs. Unmatched junction bases numbered 16, after V lost 5 bases and J lost 9 bases. CDR1 and CDR2 from the germline V gene are SEHNR and FQNEAQ (reference sequence). The CDR3 runs to 16 residues. A word on this clonotype: This may come from a read error, since a much larger clone is one base off.

To make TCR beta libraries, researchers used iRepertoire HTBI primers and Arm-PCR of CDR3 regions. Via MiXCR, TCRdb re-called the multiplex PCR reads, giving one row per CDR3 protein. This table has approximately 480,000 distinct CDR3 sequences, about 17% appearing once. This sample also belongs to another study, concerning T cells in Graves' hyperthyroidism and ophthalmopathy.

The receptor's source is a man aged 35-49 years with Graves disease. The source was peripheral blood mononuclear cells (PBMCs), collected at new diagnosis, from a patient treated with antithyroid drugs. The chain employs TRBV7-9 and TRBJ2-5, with 9 bases identical to TRBD1. The CDR3 is CASSPAGTGKVEAQYF. In nucleotides, the CDR3 is TGTGCCAGCAGCCCAGCCGGGACAGGGAAGGTGGAGGCCCAGTACTTC.